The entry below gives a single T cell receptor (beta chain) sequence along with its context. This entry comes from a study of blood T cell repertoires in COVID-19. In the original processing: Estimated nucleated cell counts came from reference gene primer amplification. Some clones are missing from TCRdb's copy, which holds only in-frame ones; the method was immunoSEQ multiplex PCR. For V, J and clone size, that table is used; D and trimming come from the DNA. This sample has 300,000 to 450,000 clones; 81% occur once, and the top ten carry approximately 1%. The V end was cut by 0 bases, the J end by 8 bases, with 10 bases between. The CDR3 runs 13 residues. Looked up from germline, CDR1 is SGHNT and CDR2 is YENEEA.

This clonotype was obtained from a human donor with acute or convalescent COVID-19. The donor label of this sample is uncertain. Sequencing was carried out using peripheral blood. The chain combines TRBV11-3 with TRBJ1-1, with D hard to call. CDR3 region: CASSLDHGLEAFF. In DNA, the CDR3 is TGTGCCAGCAGCTTAGATCATGGGCTAGAAGCTTTCTTT.